The TCR beta chain described here comes from a study of cytomegalovirus exposure and HLA in healthy donors. As for the study in general: There were 85 million or so unique TCRs (from HLA-typed donors) in an early data release.

The primer mix had 60 Vbeta and 13 Jbeta primers. Measured with immunoSEQ multiplex PCR; TCRdb has only the in-frame clones, and not every one. The sample contains over 30,000 clones, 75% to 85% of which appear only once. In the case of this clone: Its antigen is not known.

This CDR3 is 15 amino acids long. Per the germline V gene, CDR1 is SNHLY and CDR2 is FYNNEI. Trimming took 1 base from V and 3 from J, leaving 12 bases between them. Study outcomes and limitations: A later analysis, which compared TCR beta chains of equal frequency, found the HLA-associated ones more clonally expanded.

The receptor was derived from a woman aged 18-29 years in good health and CMV-seronegative. Input material: PBMCs. This chain connects TRBV2 to TRBJ2-5; a possible D gene is TRBD2 (5 bases). The CDR3 DNA follows: TGTGCCAGCAGTGAAGTTGGGTCGAGGGAAGAGACCCAGTACTTC. Protein product: CASSEVGSREETQYF.